The next 25 T cell receptor beta chains were all read from a single sample in a study of OX40 agonist ivuxolimab in advanced cancers. TCRdb keeps only in-frame clones here, not all; method: immunoSEQ multiplex PCR. The sample includes about 73,000 clones, more than 75% of them seen just once. Sequences were derived from CD4+ or CD8+ T cells sorted from blood, sampled in a trial of the OX40 agonist ivuxolimab. All receptors come from an adult with an advanced solid tumor such as melanoma, head and neck, liver or kidney cancer.

With regard to this clone: This same CDR3 is encoded by further DNA sequences in the sample. The V gene is TRBV18, the J gene TRBJ1-5; possible D gene TRBD1, 6 bases. This CDR3 is 13 amino acids long. V was trimmed by 3 bases and J by 6 bases, leaving 9 bases between them. Germline V gene sequence: CDR1 KGHSH, CDR2 LQKENI. The CDR3 DNA sequence: TGTGCCAGCTCACCGAGCAGGGGTCAGCCCCAGCATTTT. This sequence encodes CASSPSRGQPQHF.

This clone came up a few times. The CDR3: CASSLKGSGTDTQYF. CDR3 DNA: TGTGCCAGCAGTTTAAAGGGGTCTGGCACAGATACGCAGTATTTT. V gene TRBV28 combines with J gene TRBJ2-3; TRBD1 is a possible D gene (5 bases). The CDR3 has 15 residues. V lost 2 bases and J lost 1, with 10 bases in between. Germline CDR1 MDHEN, CDR2 SYDVKM.

This rearrangement joins TRBV28 to TRBJ1-5, with a weak D call TRBD1 (6 bases). V dropped 2 bases and J dropped 6 bases, with 14 bases sitting between them. CDR3 length: 15 residues. CDR1 is MDHEN and CDR2 is SYDVKM in the germline V gene. CDR3 amino acids: CASSLAAGVAQPQHF. The CDR3 DNA reads TGTGCCAGCAGTTTAGCGGCAGGGGTGGCTCAGCCCCAGCATTTT.

The V gene is TRBV9, the J gene TRBJ2-5; 9 bases are a match to TRBD2. Germline V gene sequence: CDR1 SGDLS, CDR2 YYNGEE. The J segment lost 5 bases and the V segment lost 0 bases, leaving 8 bases of the junction unmatched. The CDR3 covers 16 residues. The CDR3, as DNA: TGTGCCAGCAGCGTAGGTGGCGGGAGGGGTTCGGAGACCCAGTACTTC. It is translated as CASSVGGGRGSETQYF. The whole variable domain, filled in from reference TRBV9 and TRBJ2-5, reads DSGVTQTPKHLITATGQRVTLRCSPRSGDLSVYWYQQSLDQGLQFLIQYYNGEERAKGNILERFSAQQFPDLHSELNLSSLELGDSALYFCASSVGGGRGSETQYFGPGTRLLVL.

The chain employs TRBV6-6 and TRBJ2-5; D is undetermined. The germline V gene has CDR1 MNHNY and CDR2 SVGAGI (reference sequence). CDR3 length equals 11 residues. The V and J ends lost 6 bases and 3 bases respectively, with 5 bases between them. Here the CDR3 DNA reads TGTGCCAGCAGGCGGAAAGAGACCCAGTACTTC. Its protein is CASRRKETQYF.

The chain is built from TRBV29-1 and TRBJ2-5; possible D gene TRBD1, 5 bases. This CDR3 region has 15 residues. The germline V gene has CDR1 SQVTM and CDR2 ANQGSEA. The V gene lost 5 bases and the J gene lost 4 bases, with 20 bases spanning the gap. The CDR3 sequence is CSVFFREISRETQYF. The CDR3 DNA follows: TGCAGCGTTTTCTTCAGGGAAATAAGTCGAGAGACCCAGTACTTC.

V and J are TRBV21-1 and TRBJ2-5; whether TRBD1, the table's D call, matches the DNA was not checked. TRBV21-1 is listed as a pseudogene. The CDR3 consists of 14 residues. DNA of the CDR3: TGTGCCAGCCTACCGGGACAGGGCTTAGAGACCCAGTACTTC. It is translated as CASLPGQGLETQYF.

This chain links TRBV11-1 with TRBJ2-7, with D tentatively TRBD2 (5 bases). This CDR3 region has 15 residues. Germline values: CDR1 SGHAT, CDR2 FQDESV (reference sequence). V was clipped by 5 bases and J by 3 bases, with 17 bases between them. CDR3 sequence reads: CASSRNTGGNYEQYF. The CDR3 region has the DNA TGTGCCAGCAGCCGCAATACTGGAGGAAACTACGAGCAGTACTTC.

The chain joins TRBV9 to TRBJ2-7; D may be TRBD2 (5 bases). V lost 0 bases to trimming and J lost 6 bases, with 13 bases between them. The CDR3 runs to 14 residues. CDR1 is SGDLS and CDR2 is YYNGEE in the germline V gene. CDR3 protein: CASSVDKGVGEQYF. The DNA of the CDR3 is TGTGCCAGCAGCGTAGATAAGGGAGTTGGCGAGCAGTACTTC.

The chain employs TRBV15 and TRBJ1-2; 9 nucleotides match TRBD1. Per the germline V gene, CDR1 is LNHNV and CDR2 is YYDKDF (reference sequence). Unmatched junction bases numbered 5, after V lost 1 base and J lost 8 bases. The CDR3 has 14 residues. The CDR3: CATSRGGQGRGYTF. Here the CDR3 DNA reads TGTGCCACCAGCAGAGGGGGACAGGGTCGGGGCTACACCTTC.

The rearrangement joins TRBV19 to TRBJ2-2; D may match TRBD1 or TRBD2 (5 bases each). Trimming pared 1 base from V and 3 bases from J, leaving 12 bases between. The CDR3 is 16 amino acids. Per germline, CDR1 LNHDA and CDR2 SQIVND (reference sequence). In nucleotides, the CDR3 is TGTGCCAGTAGTATAGTTGGGGGAGTGGACACCGGGGAGCTGTTTTTT. Protein: CASSIVGGVDTGELFF.

The CDR3 here is CASSKTGGWQPQHF. Written as DNA, the CDR3 is TGTGCCAGCAGTAAGACAGGGGGTTGGCAGCCCCAGCATTTT. The chain has TRBV6-5 and TRBJ1-5, with 9 bases matching TRBD1. Germline V gene lookup returns CDR1 MNHEY and CDR2 SVGAGI. The CDR3 length is 14 residues. Unmatched junction bases numbered 6, after V lost 5 bases and J lost 7 bases.

This sequence joins TRBV28 and TRBJ1-1, with D unclear. Germline V CDR1 and CDR2: MDHEN, SYDVKM. The CDR3 loop spans 13 amino acids. Trimming took off 8 bases at V and 0 bases at J, with 10 bases between the two ends. CDR3 residues: CASLDIVNTEAFF. For the CDR3, the DNA is TGTGCCAGCCTTGATATCGTGAACACTGAAGCTTTCTTT.

The genes are TRBV5-1 and TRBJ2-3; TRBD2 matches at 11 bases. With 1 base clipped from V and 4 bases from J, the junction kept 2 bases outside the gene matches. The germline V gene encodes CDR1 SGHRS and CDR2 YFSETQ. The length of the CDR3 is 15 residues. CDR3 in amino acids: CASSLLAGGSDTQYF. The CDR3 region has the DNA TGCGCCAGCAGCTTGCTAGCGGGAGGATCAGATACGCAGTATTTT. Complete variable domain (other parts from reference TRBV5-1 and TRBJ2-3): KAGVTQTPRYLIKTRGQQVTLSCSPISGHRSVSWYQQTPGQGLQFLFEYFSETQRNKGNFPGRFSGRQFSNSRSEMNVSTLELGDSALYLCASSLLAGGSDTQYFGPGTRLTVL.

The chain is built from TRBV7-9 and TRBJ1-4; the match to TRBD1 covers 8 bases. Germline V gives CDR1 SEHNR, CDR2 FQNEAQ (reference sequence). J lost 5 bases, V lost 4 bases, and 3 bases had no gene match. The CDR3 extends over 14 amino acids. CDR3 nucleotides: TGTGCCAGCAGCTGGGACAGGACAAATGAAAAACTGTTTTTT. As protein: CASSWDRTNEKLFF.

The V gene is TRBV19, the J gene TRBJ1-5, with 9 bases fitting TRBD1. V lost 5 bases, J lost 6 bases, and 8 bases stayed unmatched. Germline CDR1 and CDR2: LNHDA and SQIVND (reference sequence). CDR3 length: 15 amino acids. This chain's CDR3 is CASSGADRGGQPQHF. The CDR3, as DNA: TGTGCCAGTAGTGGCGCGGACAGGGGTGGTCAGCCCCAGCATTTT.

In this sample, this clone turned up once. The chain combines TRBV4-3 with TRBJ1-5; tentatively, D is TRBD1 (6 bases). V was shortened by 8 bases and J by 0 bases, with 14 bases between the two germline ends. Germline CDR1 and CDR2: LGHNA and YSLEER. The CDR3 is made up of 15 amino acids. The CDR3: CASARDIFSNQPQHF. In nucleotides, the CDR3 is TGCGCCAGCGCACGGGACATTTTTAGCAATCAGCCCCAGCATTTT.

The chain has TRBV7-8 and TRBJ2-2, with D possibly matching TRBD2 (6 bases). Germline loops: CDR1 SGHVS, CDR2 FQNEAQ. CDR3 length: 16 residues. V was clipped by 5 bases and J by 2 bases, with 15 bases between them. The CDR3 loop is CASSPSSRGNTGELFF. CDR3 sequence (DNA): TGTGCCAGCAGCCCCTCTTCGCGGGGTAACACCGGGGAGCTGTTTTTT.

This chain joins TRBV5-1 and TRBJ2-6; a possible D gene is TRBD2 (6 bases). V was shortened by 0 bases and J by 3 bases, with 16 bases between the two germline ends. Germline V lookup: CDR1 SGHRS, CDR2 YFSETQ. CDR3 length equals 18 residues. The CDR3 protein is CASSLASAGGFGANVLTF. In DNA form, the CDR3 reads TGCGCCAGCAGCTTGGCCAGCGCCGGGGGTTTTGGGGCCAACGTCCTGACTTTC.

The chain employs TRBV6-5 and TRBJ2-7, with 9 bases matching TRBD1. The CDR3 length is 14 residues. V trimming: 7 bases; J trimming: 2 bases; junction bases outside the gene matches: 6. The germline gives CDR1 MNHEY, CDR2 SVGAGI. The DNA for the CDR3 is TGTGCCAGCACCGGACAGGGGCGAACCTACGAGCAGTACTTC. Encoded protein: CASTGQGRTYEQYF.

This chain uses TRBV5-1 with TRBJ1-2; D gene uncertain. The ends were cut back, 0 bases at V and 4 bases at J, with 13 bases in the middle. The CDR3 is 15 residues long. CDR1 SGHRS and CDR2 YFSETQ come from the germline V gene. Written as DNA, the CDR3 is TGCGCCAGCAGCTTGGAAGAGGGTTCTTCCTATGGCTACACCTTC. Translated, it gives CASSLEEGSSYGYTF.

The chain uses TRBV7-6 and TRBJ2-3, with 11 positions matching TRBD2. Germline V gene sequence: CDR1 SGHVS, CDR2 FNYEAQ. J gave up 4 bases and V 4 bases, and 4 bases lay outside the gene matches. The CDR3 sequence is 15 residues long. The CDR3 region has the DNA TGTGCCAGCAGCTACGCGGGACTAGCGGCAGATACGCAGTATTTT. Its protein is CASSYAGLAADTQYF.

The chain recombines TRBV28 with TRBJ1-1; D is ambiguous. The CDR3 length is 14 residues. Trimming removed 2 bases from V and 1 base from J, with 8 bases in between. The germline gives CDR1 MDHEN, CDR2 SYDVKM. CDR3 DNA: TGTGCCAGCAGTTTACCTACCTGGAACACTGAAGCTTTCTTT. Translating gives CASSLPTWNTEAFF.

CDR3 amino acids: CASSYKGSRYEQYF. CDR3 in DNA: TGTGCCAGCAGTTACAAGGGGTCGCGCTACGAGCAGTACTTC. The chain recombines TRBV6-5 with TRBJ2-7; D is perhaps TRBD1 (5 bases). This CDR3 has 14 amino acids. Germline CDR1 and CDR2: MNHEY and SVGAGI. V shed 2 bases and J shed 3 bases, with 11 bases lying between them.

The chain has TRBV7-9 and TRBJ2-1; the D is unclear. Germline loops: CDR1 SEHNR, CDR2 FQNEAQ (reference sequence). CDR3 length: 13 amino acids. V dropped 1 base and J dropped 5 bases, with 6 bases sitting between them. The CDR3 loop reads CASSLGVNNEQFF. The CDR3 bases are TGTGCCAGCAGCTTAGGGGTAAACAATGAGCAGTTCTTC. Variable domain in full (rest from reference TRBV7-9 and TRBJ2-1): DTGVSQNPRHKITKRGQNVTFRCDPISEHNRLYWYRQTLGQGPEFLTYFQNEAQLEKSRLLSDRFSAERPKGSFSTLEIQRTEQGDSAMYLCASSLGVNNEQFFGPGTRLTVL.